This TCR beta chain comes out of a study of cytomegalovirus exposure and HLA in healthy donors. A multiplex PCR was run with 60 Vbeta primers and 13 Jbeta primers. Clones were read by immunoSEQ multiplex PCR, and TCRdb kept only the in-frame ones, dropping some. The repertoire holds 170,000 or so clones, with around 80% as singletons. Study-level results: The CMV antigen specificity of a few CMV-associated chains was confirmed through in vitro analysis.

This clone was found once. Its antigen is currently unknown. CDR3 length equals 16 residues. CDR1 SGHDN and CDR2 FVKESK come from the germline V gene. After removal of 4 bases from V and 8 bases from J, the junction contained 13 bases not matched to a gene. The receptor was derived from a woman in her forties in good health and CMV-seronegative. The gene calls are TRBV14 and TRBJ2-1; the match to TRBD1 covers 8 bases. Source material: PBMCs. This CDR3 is CASSPMRTGSVHEQFF. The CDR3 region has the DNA TGTGCCAGCAGCCCCATGAGGACAGGGTCAGTTCATGAGCAGTTCTTC.